This T cell receptor (beta chain) was documented in a study of siplizumab effects on memory and regulatory T cells. General study results and limits: A small minority of alloreactive clones were mapped to unstimulated subsets.

The repertoire was sequenced with immunoSEQ multiplex PCR; TCRdb's copy has only in-frame clones and lacks some. The sample consists of roughly 100,000 clones, under 95% of them appearing once. Of note for this clone: What it binds is unknown.

CDR1 is MGHDK and CDR2 is SYGVNS in the germline V gene. V lost 4 bases and J lost 9, with 19 bases in between. CDR3 length: 16 residues. The sequence came from a human donor in good health. The sample taken for sequencing was CD4+ T cells sorted from blood. The chain is built from TRBV25-1 and TRBJ1-6; D is perhaps TRBD1 (6 bases). CDR3 DNA sequence: TGTGCCAGCAGTGCAGACACAGGGTTTAGTGGTTCACCCCTCCACTTT. Amino acids: CASSADTGFSGSPLHF. The full variable domain, its missing parts supplied by reference TRBV25-1 and TRBJ1-6, is EADIYQTPRYLVIGTGKKITLECSQTMGHDKMYWYQQDPGMELHLIHYSYGVNSTEKGDLSSESTVSRIRTEHFPLTLESARPSHTSQYLCASSADTGFSGSPLHFGNGTRLTVT.